This T cell receptor beta chain was sequenced for a study of CD8 T cell repertoires and HIV-1 epitope variants. The overall study: T cells were stimulated with Twenty-five Gag and Nef peptides separately. Controls included no peptide, Ebola AY9 epitope, and a CMV, EBV, flu pool. Epitopes were three Gag families plus Nef HW9 and YT9. IL-2, IL-7 and IL-15 were added on days 3 and 7 of roughly ten-day cultures.

Libraries were prepared by immunoSEQ multiplex PCR; TCRdb keeps only in-frame clonotypes and omits some of them. The repertoire consists of roughly 4,700 clones, with less than 70% occurring once and the leading ten covering 40% to 50%. Concerning this clone itself: Its target is not known.

The V gene lost 4 bases and the J gene lost 5 bases, with 9 bases spanning the gap. The V gene's germline CDR1 is LNHDA and CDR2 SQIVND (reference sequence). The CDR3 runs to 12 residues. The J gene is TRBJ2-7, the V gene TRBV19; no definite D call. Sequenced material: cultured CD8+ T cells derived from PBMCs. This TCR was sampled from a male donor with HIV. CDR3 in amino acids: CASSNGVHEQYF. CDR3 in DNA: TGTGCCAGTAGTAATGGGGTGCACGAGCAGTACTTC.